This T cell receptor (beta chain) was captured in a study of control samples from healthy donors and cancer patients. The germline V and J ends were trimmed by 4 bases and 5 bases, with 15 bases remaining between them. The CDR3 totals 15 residues. Germline loops: CDR1 SGDLS, CDR2 YYNGEE. The method was immunoSEQ multiplex PCR; TCRdb's version includes in-frame clones alone and lacks a portion of them. The sample shows fewer than 200,000 clones, 85% to 95% of them seen only once. The chain joins TRBV9 to TRBJ1-4, with D hard to call. The receptor comes from a man aged 18 to 35 in good health. Sequencing input: blood. CDR3 bases: TGTGCCAGCAGCCCAGACATGGAGCCAAATGAAAAACTGTTTTTT. Translating it yields CASSPDMEPNEKLFF.